Each of the 22 T cell receptor beta chains below was sequenced from the same sample in a study of graft-versus-host responses after intestinal transplantation. No antigen is known for these receptors. The protocol was immunoSEQ multiplex PCR, while the TCRdb copy is restricted to in-frame clones and leaves out a portion. The sample gives more than 85,000 clones, just under 95% of which show up once; 0.4% to 0.55% is in the top ten. This specimen consisted of unstimulated CD8+ T cells sorted from spleen or lymph node cells, obtained before intestinal transplant. All receptors derive from a human donor who received an intestinal transplant.

J is TRBJ2-7 and V is TRBV19, with a weak D call TRBD1 (6 bases). Between the trimmed V and J ends, which lost 5 bases and 5 bases, there was a span of 10 bases. Germline CDR1 reads LNHDA; CDR2 reads SQIVND (reference sequence). The CDR3 runs to 12 residues. The DNA of the CDR3 is TGTGCCAGTAGTCAGGGGTCCCACGAGCAGTACTTC. This gives the protein CASSQGSHEQYF.

V is TRBV11-2 and J is TRBJ1-2, with 7 positions matching TRBD1. Germline assignment: CDR1 SGHAT and CDR2 FQNNGV. The trim removed 1 base at V and 2 bases at J, leaving 4 bases unmatched. There are 15 residues in the CDR3. DNA for the CDR3: TGTGCCAGCAGCTTAGGGGACAGAGTCAACTATGGCTACACCTTC. This encodes CASSLGDRVNYGYTF.

This chain joins TRBV5-1 and TRBJ2-1, with D maybe TRBD2 (6 bases). Germline V gene lookup returns CDR1 SGHRS and CDR2 YFSETQ. The CDR3 spans 14 residues. Trimming cost V 4 bases and J 9 bases, with 17 bases left between them. DNA of the CDR3: TGCGCCAGCAGCGCGGAGACTAGAAGGGGTGAGCAGTTCTTC. It codes for CASSAETRRGEQFF.

The V gene is TRBV13, the J gene TRBJ2-5; TRBD2 agrees at 15 bases. The DNA end lines up better with TRBJ2-7; the J call may be wrong. The CDR3 contains 18 residues. The germline gives CDR1 PRHDT, CDR2 FYEKMQ (reference sequence). CDR3 amino acids: CASSSGLAGGPPSYEQYF. The CDR3 DNA reads as TGTGCCAGCAGCTCGGGACTAGCGGGAGGCCCCCCTTCCTACGAGCAGTACTTC.

The V and J genes are TRBV7-9 and TRBJ2-3, with 10 bases matching TRBD2. Trimming cost V 4 bases and J 3 bases; bases outside gene matches: 4. The CDR3 spans 15 residues. Per germline, CDR1 SEHNR and CDR2 FQNEAQ (reference sequence). The CDR3 sequence: CASSSGLAVTDTQYF. The CDR3, as DNA: TGTGCCAGCAGCTCCGGACTAGCGGTGACAGATACGCAGTATTTT.

About this clone itself: At one end, the junction sequence differs from germline, possibly due to a read error. The V and J genes are TRBV7-7 and TRBJ2-5; 15 nucleotides line up with TRBD2. CDR1 and CDR2 (germline): SSHAT, FNYEAQ (reference sequence). This CDR3 comprises 16 residues. The CDR3 DNA is TGTGCTAGCAGCTTCGGACTAGCGGGAGGGCCGGAGACCCAGTACTTC. It specifies CASSFGLAGGPETQYF.

The chain employs TRBV11-2 and TRBJ1-1, with D possibly TRBD1 on 5 matching bases. Germline assignment: CDR1 SGHAT and CDR2 FQNNGV. V gave up 1 base and J gave up 4 bases, with 10 bases separating them. The CDR3 is 14 residues long. Here the CDR3 reads CASSLGWGSTEAFF. Here the CDR3 DNA reads TGTGCCAGCAGCTTAGGGTGGGGCAGCACTGAAGCTTTCTTT.

The V call is TRBV15, the J call TRBJ1-2, with a tentative D call TRBD1 (5 bases). The CDR3 is 17 amino acids. Trimming removed 0 bases from V and 7 bases from J, with 21 bases in between. Germline CDR1 and CDR2: LNHNV and YYDKDF (reference sequence). CDR3 amino acids: CATSREGGRGYYGGYTF. As DNA, the CDR3 is TGTGCCACCAGCAGAGAGGGAGGGCGGGGGTATTATGGTGGCTACACCTTC.

This sequence joins TRBV6-5 and TRBJ1-1, with a tentative D call TRBD1 (5 bases). Germline values: CDR1 MNHEY, CDR2 SVGAGI. This CDR3 spans 11 amino acids. Trimming cost V 6 bases and J 7 bases, with 9 bases left between them. CDR3 in DNA: TGTGCCAGCAGCCAGGGCTTTGAAGCTTTCTTT. Protein sequence: CASSQGFEAFF.

The J gene is TRBJ1-5, the V gene TRBV30; possible D gene TRBD1, 5 bases. The germline V and J ends were trimmed by 4 bases and 8 bases, with 15 bases remaining between them. The CDR3 loop spans 13 amino acids. The germline CDR1 and CDR2 sequences are GTSNPN and SVGIG (reference sequence). The CDR3 bases are TGTGCCTGGAACCAAGGGGCGTTGGAGCCCCAGCATTTT. It codes for CAWNQGALEPQHF.

The gene calls are TRBV7-3 and TRBJ2-3; a weak D match, TRBD2 (6 bases). V lost 4 bases and J 6 bases, leaving 17 bases between the germline ends. Germline V CDR1 and CDR2: SGHTA, FQGTGA. This CDR3 region has 15 residues. The DNA for the CDR3 is TGTGCCAGCAGCTCCTTCCGCTCGGGGGAGGATACGCAGTATTTT. Translating gives CASSSFRSGEDTQYF.

Of note for this clone: A junction end diverges from the germline sequence, so it may reflect a read error. This same CDR3 is encoded by further DNA sequences in the sample. The gene calls are TRBV7-3 and TRBJ2-1, with 9 bases fitting TRBD2. Germline V gene sequence: CDR1 SGHTA, CDR2 FQGTGA. The CDR3 runs 15 residues. The CDR3 bases are TGTGCCAGCAGCTTAACGGGACTAGCCGTAAATGAACAGTTCTTC. Translation gives CASSLTGLAVNEQFF.

The chain carries TRBV28 and TRBJ2-7; D gene ambiguous. CDR1 and CDR2 from the germline V gene are MDHEN and SYDVKM. CDR3 length: 12 amino acids. Deletions cut 6 bases from V and 4 bases from J, with 10 bases between. The CDR3 bases are TGTGCCAGCAGCCCTATGGGGTACGAGCAGTACTTC. Protein: CASSPMGYEQYF. Complete variable domain (other parts from reference TRBV28 and TRBJ2-7): DVKVTQSSRYLVKRTGEKVFLECVQDMDHENMFWYRQDPGLGLRLIYFSYDVKMKEKGDIPEGYSVSREKKERFSLILESASTNQTSMYLCASSPMGYEQYFGPGTRLTVT.

This clone showed up just once. The V and J genes are TRBV6-5 and TRBJ2-7; D is unresolved. From germline, CDR1 is MNHEY and CDR2 SVGAGI. The length of the CDR3 is 14 residues. The V end was cut by 3 bases, the J end by 1 base, with 10 bases between. The CDR3 DNA reads as TGTGCCAGCAGTTATATTACCAGTTCCTACGAGCAGTACTTC. Translation gives CASSYITSSYEQYF.

The V gene is TRBV13, the J gene TRBJ2-7; possible D gene TRBD1, 5 bases. The CDR3 spans 12 residues. V lost 1 base, J lost 6 bases, and 7 bases lay in between. CDR1 PRHDT and CDR2 FYEKMQ come from the germline V gene (reference sequence). Here the CDR3 reads CASSLVQGEQYF. The CDR3 bases are TGTGCCAGCAGCTTAGTCCAGGGCGAGCAGTACTTC. Combining the CDR3 with reference TRBV13 and TRBJ2-7 gives the whole variable domain AAGVIQSPRHLIKEKRETATLKCYPIPRHDTVYWYQQGPGQDPQFLISFYEKMQSDKGSIPDRFSAQQFSDYHSELNMSSLELGDSALYFCASSLVQGEQYFGPGTRLTVT.

This clone was seen once. The V gene is TRBV9, the J gene TRBJ2-7, with 7 bases aligning to TRBD1. Germline V gene sequence: CDR1 SGDLS, CDR2 YYNGEE. Trimming cost V 0 bases and J 6 bases; bases outside gene matches: 0. There are 12 residues in the CDR3. The CDR3 DNA follows: TGTGCCAGCAGCGTAGGACAGGGCGAGCAGTACTTC. Protein: CASSVGQGEQYF.

CDR3 coding DNA: TGCGCCAGCAGGGGTGAGAGCCGACAAGAGACCCAGTACTTC. Translated, it gives CASRGESRQETQYF. The V and J genes are TRBV5-1 and TRBJ2-5; no clear D. The germline CDR1 and CDR2 sequences are SGHRS and YFSETQ. This CDR3 contains 14 residues. Trimming left V 5 bases short and J 2 bases short, with 13 bases between.

The chain carries TRBV9 and TRBJ2-1; possibly TRBD1 or TRBD2 for D (5 bases each). This CDR3 is 20 amino acids long. Germline V gene lookup returns CDR1 SGDLS and CDR2 YYNGEE. The ends were cut back, 4 bases at V and 0 bases at J, with 26 bases in the middle. The CDR3 loop reads CASSLLGRENFLSSYNEQFF. The CDR3 DNA reads TGTGCCAGCAGCCTGTTGGGCAGGGAGAACTTTCTAAGCTCCTACAATGAGCAGTTCTTC.

The chain links TRBV29-1 to TRBJ2-1, with a weak D call TRBD1 (6 bases). V lost 2 bases, J lost 9 bases, and 11 bases lay in between. CDR1 SQVTM and CDR2 ANQGSEA come from the germline V gene. The CDR3 has 12 amino acids. The DNA for the CDR3 is TGCAGCGTTGAACAGGGGTATGGTGAGCAGTTCTTC. Residues: CSVEQGYGEQFF.

The gene calls are TRBV5-6 and TRBJ2-2, with D unresolved. The germline gives CDR1 SGHDT, CDR2 YYEEEE. The CDR3 has 12 amino acids. Trimming stripped 3 bases from V and 8 bases from J, with 8 bases between. CDR3 in amino acids: CASSSLGGELFF. CDR3 DNA: TGTGCCAGCAGCTCCCTGGGGGGGGAGCTGTTTTTT.

CDR3 region: CASSFGSSIGYEQYF. CDR3 bases: TGTGCCAGCAGTTTCGGATCTAGCATCGGTTACGAGCAGTACTTC. The rearrangement uses TRBV28 and TRBJ2-5; D might be TRBD2 (5 bases). The J call may be faulty, since TRBJ2-7 better matches the DNA end. The germline gives CDR1 MDHEN, CDR2 SYDVKM. This CDR3 region has 15 residues.

The sample holds one count of this clone. V and J are TRBV7-9 and TRBJ2-5, with D perhaps being TRBD1 or TRBD2 (6 bases each). Germline lookup yields CDR1 SEHNR and CDR2 FQNEAQ (reference sequence). The CDR3 spans 14 residues. Trimming cost V 2 bases and J 5 bases, with 12 bases left between them. CDR3 DNA: TGTGCCAGCAGCTTATCAGGGGAGGCCGAGACCCAGTACTTC. The encoded protein is CASSLSGEAETQYF.